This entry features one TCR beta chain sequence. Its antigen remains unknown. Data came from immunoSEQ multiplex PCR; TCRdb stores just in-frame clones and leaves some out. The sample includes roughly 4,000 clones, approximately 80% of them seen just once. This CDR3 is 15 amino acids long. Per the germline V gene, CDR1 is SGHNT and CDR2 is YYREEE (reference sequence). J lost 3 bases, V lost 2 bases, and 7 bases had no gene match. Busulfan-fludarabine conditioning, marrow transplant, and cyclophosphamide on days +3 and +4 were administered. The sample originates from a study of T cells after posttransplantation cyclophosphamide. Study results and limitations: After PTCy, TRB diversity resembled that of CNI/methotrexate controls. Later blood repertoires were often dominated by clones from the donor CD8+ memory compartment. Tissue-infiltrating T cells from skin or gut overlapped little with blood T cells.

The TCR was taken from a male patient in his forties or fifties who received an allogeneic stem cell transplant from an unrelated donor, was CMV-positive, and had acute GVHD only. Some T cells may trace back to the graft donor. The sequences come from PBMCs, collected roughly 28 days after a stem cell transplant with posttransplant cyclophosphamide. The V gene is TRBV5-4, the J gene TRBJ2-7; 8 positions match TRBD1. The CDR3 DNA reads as TGTGCCAGCAGCTTCGACAGGGGTTTCTTCTACGAGCAGTACTTC. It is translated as CASSFDRGFFYEQYF.